Listed here is a single TCR beta chain. As yet, its antigen is unknown. The sample is drawn from a study of cytomegalovirus exposure and HLA in healthy donors. Findings and caveats of the study: In most subjects, TCR beta sequences reportedly gave accurate predictions of HLA-A and HLA-B alleles. Available immune exposure information was restricted to CMV serostatus only. As a later analysis showed, several of the most significant clusters appeared to be linked to common viral pathogens.

60 Vbeta and 13 Jbeta primers were used in PCR. Clones were sequenced by immunoSEQ multiplex PCR, and TCRdb holds only the in-frame ones, with some missing. The sample contains under 250,000 clones, more than 70% of which appear only once. These donors, healthy bone marrow donors, were studied. The CDR3 is 15 residues long. Per the germline V gene, CDR1 is MGHRA and CDR2 is YSYEKL. The ends were cut back, 3 bases at V and 3 bases at J, with 12 bases in the middle. The sequenced material came from PBMCs. The chain uses TRBV4-1 and TRBJ1-3; a possible D gene is TRBD1 (5 bases). The source is a human donor in good health. The CDR3 sequence is CASSHIQGNGNTIYF. The CDR3 region has the DNA TGCGCCAGCAGCCATATTCAGGGAAATGGAAACACCATATATTTT.